This T cell receptor (beta chain) is drawn from a study of blood T cell repertoires in COVID-19. For the study at large: Samples came from the United States, Italy and Spain, spanning acute and convalescent COVID-19. Sample material is recorded as cDNA or gDNA derived from T cells, B-cell-depleted T cells, or PBMCs.

As handled by the study authors: By means of reference gene primer amplification, nucleated cell counts were estimated. Method: immunoSEQ multiplex PCR; TCRdb's copy keeps in-frame clones and lacks some. The DNA gave D and trimming, while V, J and clone size come from that table. Counted here are over 130,000 clones, about 86% occurring once; the ten biggest clones make up around 8%. CDR3 length: 15 residues. With 6 bases clipped from V and 7 bases from J, the junction kept 13 bases outside the gene matches. Germline CDR1 reads MDHEN; CDR2 reads SYDVKM. The sequence derives from a human donor in a cohort sampled during active COVID-19. Material for sequencing was peripheral blood. The rearrangement links TRBV28 to TRBJ2-7; 9 bases map to TRBD1. The CDR3: CASRYRGRQREEQYF. CDR3 bases: TGTGCCAGCAGGTACAGGGGGCGCCAACGGGAGGAGCAGTACTTC.